The 28 T cell receptor beta chains reported below all come from one sample, sequenced in a study of cytomegalovirus exposure and HLA in healthy donors. 60 Vbeta and 13 Jbeta primers were used in PCR. Some clones are missing from TCRdb's copy, which holds only in-frame ones; the method was immunoSEQ multiplex PCR. The table includes around 130,000 clones, 77% detected once. The sample taken for sequencing was PBMCs. All receptors come from a woman between 55 and 75 years old in good health and CMV-seronegative.

The chain is built from TRBV5-1 and TRBJ2-7; TRBD1 matches 7 bases. Looked up from germline, CDR1 is SGHRS and CDR2 is YFSETQ. Trimming took 0 bases from V and 3 from J; bases not matched to a gene: 3. The length of the CDR3 is 14 residues. The CDR3 here is CASSLATGLYEQYF. CDR3 DNA sequence: TGCGCCAGCAGCTTGGCGACAGGGCTCTACGAGCAGTACTTC.

J is TRBJ2-5 and V is TRBV6-1; 8 bases are a match to TRBD1. The end of the DNA fits TRBJ2-7 better, so the J call may be wrong. The CDR3 length is 14 residues. Germline V gene lookup returns CDR1 MNHNS and CDR2 SASEGT. The CDR3 sequence is CASSSTGAPYEQYF. The DNA for the CDR3 is TGTGCCAGCAGCTCGACAGGGGCTCCCTACGAGCAGTACTTC.

The chain recombines TRBV6-5 with TRBJ1-2, with D unclear. Germline V CDR1 and CDR2: MNHEY, SVGAGI. The V and J ends lost 4 bases and 0 bases respectively, with 15 bases between them. CDR3 length equals 16 residues. The CDR3 sequence: CASSFSRKGANYGYTF. CDR3 nucleotide sequence: TGTGCCAGCAGTTTTTCCCGGAAGGGAGCTAACTATGGCTACACCTTC.

V and J are TRBV2 and TRBJ2-7, with D possibly TRBD2 on 6 matching bases. CDR3 length: 14 amino acids. V was trimmed by 4 bases and J by 1 base, leaving 11 bases between them. Germline V gene lookup returns CDR1 SNHLY and CDR2 FYNNEI. CDR3 sequence: CASSGSSGSYEQYF. The CDR3 DNA sequence: TGTGCCAGCAGTGGGAGTAGCGGATCCTACGAGCAGTACTTC.

This clone was picked up one time. This rearrangement joins TRBV7-8 to TRBJ1-2; 10 bases agree with TRBD1. Germline assignment: CDR1 SGHVS and CDR2 FQNEAQ. With 3 bases clipped from V and 7 bases from J, the junction kept 11 bases outside the gene matches. The CDR3 has 16 amino acids. This CDR3 is CASSLAGGQGIVGYTF. DNA of the CDR3: TGTGCCAGCAGCTTGGCGGGGGGACAGGGGATCGTTGGCTACACCTTC.

This chain connects TRBV28 to TRBJ2-1; weak D call: TRBD2 (5 bases). The germline V and J ends were trimmed by 3 bases and 6 bases, with 12 bases remaining between them. Germline-derived CDR1 and CDR2 are MDHEN and SYDVKM. This CDR3 contains 14 residues. The CDR3 here is CASSFEGFGNEQFF. The CDR3 bases are TGTGCCAGCAGTTTTGAGGGTTTCGGCAATGAGCAGTTCTTC.

The rearrangement joins TRBV4-1 to TRBJ1-6; D is ambiguous. V was pared by 1 base and J by 0 bases, with 13 bases between. This CDR3 has 18 amino acids. Per the germline V gene, CDR1 is MGHRA and CDR2 is YSYEKL. As DNA, the CDR3 is TGCGCCAGCAGCCAAGTTGGGCCGGTGAGCTCCTATAATTCACCCCTCCACTTT. Protein sequence: CASSQVGPVSSYNSPLHF.

The chain couples TRBV9 to TRBJ2-3; 11 bases are a match to TRBD1. Germline lookup yields CDR1 SGDLS and CDR2 YYNGEE. The CDR3 consists of 17 residues. Losses at the gene ends were 2 bases for V and 3 bases for J; bases not matched to a gene: 8. CDR3 coding DNA: TGTGCCAGCAGCGTCCCGGAGGGGACAGGGGGGACAGATACGCAGTATTTT. Amino acids: CASSVPEGTGGTDTQYF.

The table lists this clone with a count of one. V is TRBV7-8 and J is TRBJ1-5, with 10 nucleotides matching TRBD1. Germline V lookup: CDR1 SGHVS, CDR2 FQNEAQ. The trim removed 5 bases at V and 2 bases at J, leaving 12 bases unmatched. The CDR3 spans 18 residues. CDR3 sequence: CASSPYPGTGVGNQPQHF. CDR3 nucleotides: TGTGCCAGCAGCCCATATCCCGGGACAGGGGTAGGCAATCAGCCCCAGCATTTT.

This rearrangement joins TRBV5-4 to TRBJ1-2; D gene uncertain. Germline V gene data show CDR1 as SGHNT and CDR2 as YYREEE (reference sequence). V dropped 5 bases and J dropped 7 bases, with 24 bases sitting between them. The CDR3 contains 16 residues. This CDR3 is CASSWPHDREAVGYTF. Written as DNA, the CDR3 is TGTGCCAGCAGTTGGCCCCACGACCGGGAAGCCGTTGGCTACACCTTC.

The gene calls are TRBV14 and TRBJ2-7, with D possibly matching TRBD2 (5 bases). Germline assignment: CDR1 SGHDN and CDR2 FVKESK. The CDR3 covers 14 residues. The V gene lost 5 bases and the J gene lost 1 base, with 12 bases spanning the gap. As DNA, the CDR3 is TGTGCCAGCAGCTACCACGGGGATTCCTACGAGCAGTACTTC. Translated, it gives CASSYHGDSYEQYF.

This sequence joins TRBV4-1 and TRBJ2-1; TRBD2 matches 9 bases. CDR3 size: 19 residues. Germline V gives CDR1 MGHRA, CDR2 YSYEKL. Losses at the gene ends were 1 base for V and 7 bases for J; bases not matched to a gene: 17. The CDR3 nucleotides read TGCGCCAGCAGCCAAGGAGAGCTGCTAGCGGGAACGCTAGGTAATGAGCAGTTCTTC. It specifies CASSQGELLAGTLGNEQFF.

The chain joins TRBV15 to TRBJ1-5, with a tentative D call TRBD1 (5 bases). Between the trimmed V and J ends, which lost 0 bases and 6 bases, there was a span of 15 bases. Germline V gives CDR1 LNHNV, CDR2 YYDKDF (reference sequence). CDR3 length equals 16 residues. CDR3 in DNA: TGTGCCACCAGCAGAGAGGGGGGGAGGGCAGGTCAGCCCCAGCATTTT. As protein: CATSREGGRAGQPQHF.

The rearrangement joins TRBV6-5 to TRBJ1-2; 9 bases map to TRBD1. The CDR3 consists of 14 residues. V lost 0 bases, J lost 4 bases, and 0 bases stayed unmatched. The V gene's germline CDR1 is MNHEY and CDR2 SVGAGI. The CDR3 DNA sequence: TGTGCCAGCAGTTACTCGACAGGGGGCTATGGCTACACCTTC. Translation gives CASSYSTGGYGYTF.

The V gene is TRBV30, the J gene TRBJ2-5, with 15 bases identical to TRBD2. The CDR3 runs 15 residues. J was trimmed by 5 bases and V by 3 bases; bases with no gene match: 4. The germline CDR1 and CDR2 sequences are GTSNPN and SVGIG (reference sequence). The CDR3 sequence is CAWRGLAGGRETQYF. In DNA, the CDR3 is TGTGCCTGGAGGGGACTAGCGGGGGGCAGGGAGACCCAGTACTTC.

DNA of the CDR3: TGTGCCAGCAGCCAACGGGACAGGAGCGAGCAGTACTTC. Translation: CASSQRDRSEQYF. The genes are TRBV7-8 and TRBJ2-5, with TRBD1 matching over 8 bases. The J call is in doubt because the DNA end fits TRBJ2-7 better. CDR1 and CDR2 (germline): SGHVS, FQNEAQ. The CDR3 is made up of 13 amino acids.

The chain recombines TRBV16 with TRBJ2-2, with TRBD1 matching over 8 bases. V lost 4 bases, J lost 0 bases, and 4 bases stayed unmatched. CDR3 length: 16 amino acids. Germline CDR1 and CDR2: KGHSY and FQNENV. The CDR3 reads CASSPLDRANTGELFF. CDR3 nucleotide sequence: TGTGCCAGCAGCCCGTTGGACAGGGCGAACACCGGGGAGCTGTTTTTT.

The rearrangement links TRBV30 to TRBJ1-4, with TRBD1 matching over 8 bases. The CDR3 runs 15 residues. V gave up 3 bases and J gave up 8 bases; unmatched junction bases: 11. Germline V gene data show CDR1 as GTSNPN and CDR2 as SVGIG (reference sequence). DNA for the CDR3: TGTGCCTGGAGGGCCCGGGACAGGCGTATGGAAAAACTGTTTTTT. Its translation is CAWRARDRRMEKLFF. Drawing the rest from reference TRBV30 and TRBJ1-4, the complete variable domain is SQTIHQWPATLVQPVGSPLSLECTVEGTSNPNLYWYRQAAGRGLQLLFYSVGIGQISSEVPQNLSASRPQDRQFILSSKKLLLSDSGFYLCAWRARDRRMEKLFFGSGTQLSVL.

J is TRBJ2-1 and V is TRBV5-1; 12 nucleotides align to TRBD2. The CDR3 consists of 17 residues. V was clipped by 3 bases and J by 8 bases; unmatched bases: 12. In germline, CDR1 is SGHRS, CDR2 YFSETQ. The CDR3 bases are TGCGCCAGCAGCTGGGGGCCCCTAGCGGGGGGGCCCGATGAGCAGTTCTTC. Protein: CASSWGPLAGGPDEQFF.

This clone has a handful of counts. This chain links TRBV7-6 with TRBJ1-3; D is unresolved. Germline V lookup: CDR1 SGHVS, CDR2 FNYEAQ. The CDR3 is made up of 15 amino acids. V lost 0 bases to trimming and J lost 3 bases, with 9 bases between them. The CDR3 DNA follows: TGTGCCAGCAGCTTAGCGGGAGGCAGTGGAAACACCATATATTTT. It specifies CASSLAGGSGNTIYF.

This chain joins TRBV27 and TRBJ2-5; 8 bases map to TRBD2. The J call may be wrong; the DNA end is better matched by TRBJ2-7. The CDR3 loop spans 20 amino acids. The V gene's germline CDR1 is MNHEY and CDR2 SMNVEV (reference sequence). For the CDR3, the DNA is TGTGCCAGCAGTTTTGGCCCTGCCTTAGCGGGATTTGTCTCGCTCTACGAGCAGTACTTC. This sequence encodes CASSFGPALAGFVSLYEQYF.

The rearrangement joins TRBV30 to TRBJ1-2; TRBD1 is a possible D gene (5 bases). The CDR3 covers 15 residues. V was clipped by 4 bases and J by 4 bases, with 19 bases between them. The germline CDR1 and CDR2 sequences are GTSNPN and SVGIG (reference sequence). This CDR3 is CAWKAGVASFYGYTF. CDR3 coding DNA: TGTGCCTGGAAAGCGGGGGTAGCGTCCTTCTATGGCTACACCTTC.

This rearrangement joins TRBV28 to TRBJ2-1; 13 bases fit TRBD2. Per germline, CDR1 MDHEN and CDR2 SYDVKM. V shed 2 bases, J shed 10 bases, and the junction held 11 bases outside the gene matches. CDR3 size: 17 residues. Here the CDR3 reads CASSLGLGTSGVGEQFF. CDR3 nucleotides: TGTGCCAGCAGTTTAGGATTGGGGACTAGCGGGGTTGGGGAGCAGTTCTTC.

The chain combines TRBV5-1 with TRBJ2-2, with TRBD1 matching over 8 bases. The germline V gene has CDR1 SGHRS and CDR2 YFSETQ. This CDR3 spans 15 amino acids. V trimming: 4 bases; J trimming: 6 bases; junction bases outside the gene matches: 8. The CDR3 DNA reads as TGCGCCAGCAGCACCCTGACAGGGGTGGCCGGGGAGCTGTTTTTT. As protein: CASSTLTGVAGELFF.

The chain has TRBV7-9 and TRBJ2-1, with TRBD2 matching over 12 bases. The germline V gene has CDR1 SEHNR and CDR2 FQNEAQ (reference sequence). The CDR3 is 15 amino acids. V shed 6 bases and J 8 bases; nucleotides not matched to a gene: 8. CDR3 DNA: TGTGCCAGCAGTCAGAGACTAGCGGGAGTCTATGAGCAGTTCTTC. Translating it yields CASSQRLAGVYEQFF.

V is TRBV6-6 and J is TRBJ1-1, with D perhaps matching TRBD1 (6 bases). The CDR3 has 14 amino acids. Germline CDR1 and CDR2: MNHNY and SVGAGI (reference sequence). Trimming stripped 5 bases from V and 6 bases from J, with 16 bases between. For the CDR3, the DNA is TGTGCCAGCAGTAACACAGGGAGTCCATCTGAAGCTTTCTTT. It is translated as CASSNTGSPSEAFF.

With regard to this clone: Its ends do not fully match the called genes, so a read error is possible. Written as DNA, the CDR3 is TGTTCCAGCAGCTCCCTAGGGGGGGTAAATGGCTACACCTTC. Protein sequence: CSSSSLGGVNGYTF. V and J are TRBV7-9 and TRBJ1-2; D possibly corresponds to TRBD1 (6 bases). The CDR3 contains 14 residues. Germline lookup yields CDR1 SEHNR and CDR2 FQNEAQ (reference sequence).

This chain uses TRBV4-1 with TRBJ1-2, with D perhaps matching TRBD1 (5 bases). There are 13 residues in the CDR3. In germline, CDR1 is MGHRA, CDR2 YSYEKL. The V end lost 4 bases, the J end lost 5 bases, and 11 bases lay between the germline ends. CDR3 loop: CASSLGLDYGYTF. In nucleotides, the CDR3 is TGCGCCAGCAGCCTGGGACTAGATTATGGCTACACCTTC.